The sequence of this T cell receptor (beta chain) was determined in a study of blood T cell dynamics during melanoma immunotherapy. Time point indicated: week 3, after first cycle of checkpoint inhibitor. Libraries were prepared by immunoSEQ multiplex PCR; TCRdb keeps only in-frame clonotypes and omits some of them. There are 5,500 to 7,500 clones in the sample; about 85% occur only once, and around 35% lies in the top ten. Germline assignment: CDR1 SGHTA and CDR2 FQGNSA. The ends lost 5 bases at V and 0 bases at J; junction bases unmatched: 4. The CDR3 spans 17 residues. This rearrangement joins TRBV7-2 to TRBJ2-2, with TRBD2 matching over 12 bases. The receptor was derived from a human donor with melanoma. Some clones in this sample may be carry-over from other donors' samples. Sequencing used blood, obtained from a patient treated with checkpoint blockade. In DNA form, the CDR3 reads TGTGCCAGCAGCCTCCGGACTAGCGGGACGAACACCGGGGAGCTGTTTTTT. Translation: CASSLRTSGTNTGELFF.